The 23 T cell receptor beta chains below come from one sample, sequenced in a study of control samples from healthy donors and cancer patients. The data were produced by immunoSEQ multiplex PCR, yet TCRdb's version contains in-frame clones alone and is incomplete. This sample has 100,000 to 150,000 clones, with over 75% found just once. The sequenced sample was blood. The receptor set was obtained from a man between 18 and 35 years old in good health.

This clone was detected ten times or more. The J gene is TRBJ1-2, the V gene TRBV28, with D tentatively TRBD1 (5 bases). The germline CDR1 and CDR2 sequences are MDHEN and SYDVKM. This CDR3 is built from 16 residues. V was cut by 5 bases and J by 2 bases, with 18 bases left in between. CDR3 loop: CASSPVGGDGNYGYTF. The CDR3 DNA reads TGTGCCAGCAGTCCGGTGGGGGGTGACGGGAACTATGGCTACACCTTC.

V is TRBV6-4 and J is TRBJ1-6, with 9 positions matching TRBD1. The CDR3 has 16 amino acids. In germline, CDR1 is MRHNA, CDR2 SNTAGT. Trimming at V came to 0 bases and at J to 5 bases, leaving 2 bases not matched to a gene. In DNA, the CDR3 is TGTGCCAGCAGTGACTCGGACAGGGGCCATAATTCACCCCTCCACTTT. This gives the protein CASSDSDRGHNSPLHF.

The V gene is TRBV6-4, the J gene TRBJ1-2; maybe TRBD1 (5 bases). The V end was cut by 4 bases, the J end by 3 bases, with 12 bases between. This CDR3 is built from 14 residues. Germline assignment: CDR1 MRHNA and CDR2 SNTAGT. CDR3 region: CASSASQGYYGYTF. CDR3 bases: TGTGCCAGCAGTGCCTCCCAGGGATACTATGGCTACACCTTC.

The chain is built from TRBV30 and TRBJ2-7, with D uncertain. V was cut by 1 base and J by 6 bases, with 10 bases left in between. From germline, CDR1 is GTSNPN and CDR2 SVGIG (reference sequence). This CDR3 spans 12 amino acids. The CDR3, as DNA: TGTGCCTGGAGTGCCCGATCTTCCGAGCAGTACTTC. It encodes CAWSARSSEQYF.

The chain links TRBV9 to TRBJ2-7, with a possible D match to TRBD1 (6 bases). The CDR3 is 14 amino acids. V lost 0 bases and J lost 0, with 7 bases in between. The germline gives CDR1 SGDLS, CDR2 YYNGEE. CDR3 sequence: CASSVGDTSYEQYF. The CDR3 coding sequence is TGTGCCAGCAGCGTAGGGGACACCTCCTACGAGCAGTACTTC.

The chain is built from TRBV3-1 (or the pseudogene TRBV3-2) and TRBJ1-4; a possible D gene is TRBD1 (6 bases). This CDR3 is built from 17 residues. Germline V CDR1 and CDR2: LGHDT, YNNKEL (reference sequence). The V gene lost 5 bases and the J gene lost 3 bases, with 19 bases spanning the gap. This CDR3 is CASSSPDGGHPNEKLFF. CDR3 nucleotide sequence: TGTGCCAGCAGCTCCCCGGACGGGGGGCACCCTAATGAAAAACTGTTTTTT.

This chain links TRBV19 with TRBJ1-1; D unresolved. V lost 8 bases to trimming and J lost 1 base, with 11 bases between them. Germline lookup yields CDR1 LNHDA and CDR2 SQIVND (reference sequence). CDR3 length: 13 residues. CDR3 in DNA: TGTGCCAGTCTCGACGTACCGAACACTGAAGCTTTCTTT. It yields the protein CASLDVPNTEAFF.

This chain connects TRBV5-1 to TRBJ1-1; 9 positions match TRBD1. CDR1 and CDR2 (germline): SGHRS, YFSETQ. The CDR3 consists of 15 residues. The trim removed 3 bases at V and 3 bases at J, leaving 6 bases unmatched. The CDR3 nucleotides read TGCGCCAGCAGCTCACAGGGGGCAGGGTACACTGAAGCTTTCTTT. Translation gives CASSSQGAGYTEAFF.

The genes are TRBV30 and TRBJ2-1; TRBD2 might be the D (6 bases). V was cut by 1 base and J by 8 bases, with 6 bases left in between. Looked up from germline, CDR1 is GTSNPN and CDR2 is SVGIG (reference sequence). This CDR3 spans 11 amino acids. The CDR3 bases are TGTGCCTGGAGTGGGAGGGATGAGCAGTTCTTC. Amino acid sequence: CAWSGRDEQFF.

V and J are TRBV28 and TRBJ1-2; 8 positions match TRBD1. The CDR3 extends over 16 amino acids. Trimming cost V 6 bases and J 0 bases; bases outside gene matches: 9. CDR1 and CDR2 (germline): MDHEN, SYDVKM. CDR3: CASRNDRGLTNYGYTF. CDR3 sequence (DNA): TGTGCCAGCAGAAATGACAGGGGACTTACTAACTATGGCTACACCTTC.

This sequence joins TRBV15 and TRBJ1-1, with TRBD1 as a possible D gene (5 bases). The CDR3 runs 14 residues. Trimming left V 0 bases short and J 8 bases short, with 13 bases between. Germline V gene lookup returns CDR1 LNHNV and CDR2 YYDKDF (reference sequence). The CDR3 here is CATSRDRAGSEAFF. CDR3 in DNA: TGTGCCACCAGCAGAGATAGGGCAGGGAGCGAAGCTTTCTTT.

Details on this clone: One junction end does not reproduce the germline sequence, and a read error may be involved. The V gene is TRBV7-2, the J gene TRBJ1-5; D perhaps matches TRBD1 (5 bases). Germline CDR1 SGHTA, CDR2 FQGNSA. This CDR3 comprises 18 residues. This chain's CDR3 is CASSLAASRFAGSQPQHF. Written as DNA, the CDR3 is TGTGCCAGCAGCCTAGCGGCGAGTCGGTTCGCAGGGAGCCAGCCCCAGCATTTT.

The chain employs TRBV6-5 and TRBJ1-1; D is uncertain. The CDR3 runs 12 residues. CDR1 MNHEY and CDR2 SVGAGI come from the germline V gene. V was cut by 7 bases and J by 6 bases, with 12 bases left in between. The CDR3 loop reads CASTNRAAEAFF. The CDR3 nucleotides read TGTGCCAGCACCAACCGGGCGGCTGAAGCTTTCTTT.

The V gene is TRBV24-1, the J gene TRBJ2-3; TRBD2 is a possible D gene (6 bases). The V gene's germline CDR1 is KGHDR and CDR2 SFDVKD. Trimming removed 7 bases from V and 4 bases from J, with 11 bases in between. CDR3 size: 13 residues. Here the CDR3 DNA reads TGTGCCACCAGGGGGGGTGCGGCAGATACGCAGTATTTT. This sequence encodes CATRGGAADTQYF.

The rearrangement links TRBV25-1 to TRBJ1-5; no firm D call. Trimming pared 3 bases from V and 3 bases from J, leaving 12 bases between. CDR3 length equals 15 residues. CDR1 is MGHDK and CDR2 is SYGVNS in the germline V gene. The CDR3 sequence is CASSEQDGHNQPQHF. In nucleotides, the CDR3 is TGTGCCAGCAGTGAGCAGGACGGTCACAATCAGCCCCAGCATTTT.

This clone showed up just a few times. The genes are TRBV29-1 and TRBJ2-2, with D maybe TRBD2 (6 bases). Trimming took off 0 bases at V and 7 bases at J, with 15 bases between the two ends. Germline lookup yields CDR1 SQVTM and CDR2 ANQGSEA. This CDR3 contains 15 residues. CDR3 protein: CSVEDPGGVNGELFF. CDR3 in DNA: TGCAGCGTTGAAGATCCTGGAGGGGTTAACGGGGAGCTGTTTTTT.

This chain uses TRBV15 with TRBJ2-7; perhaps TRBD2 as D (6 bases). CDR3 length: 14 residues. The V gene's germline CDR1 is LNHNV and CDR2 YYDKDF (reference sequence). The V gene lost 3 bases and the J gene lost 3 bases, with 12 bases spanning the gap. CDR3 nucleotide sequence: TGTGCCACCAGCAGGGACCGGAGGGACTACGAGCAGTACTTC. It specifies CATSRDRRDYEQYF.

This clone came up once. The gene calls are TRBV14 and TRBJ1-3; the match to TRBD1 covers 7 bases. The CDR3 spans 22 residues. Germline CDR1 reads SGHDN; CDR2 reads FVKESK. J lost 0 bases, V lost 4 bases, and 24 bases had no gene match. The CDR3 sequence is CASSLIADVDRDTINSGNTIYF. CDR3 in DNA: TGTGCCAGCAGCCTAATCGCCGACGTTGACAGGGATACCATCAACTCTGGAAACACCATATATTTT.

The rearrangement links TRBV7-2 to TRBJ2-7; a possible D gene is TRBD2 (6 bases). CDR1 and CDR2 from the germline V gene are SGHTA and FQGNSA. V shed 5 bases and J shed 4 bases, with 18 bases lying between them. CDR3 length: 15 amino acids. The CDR3 region has the DNA TGTGCCAGCAGCCCCAGGGCCGGACTAACATACGAGCAGTACTTC. This translates into CASSPRAGLTYEQYF.

The rearrangement links TRBV29-1 to TRBJ2-1; 8 nucleotides align to TRBD1. With 8 bases clipped from V and 4 bases from J, the junction kept 7 bases outside the gene matches. Germline CDR1 and CDR2: SQVTM and ANQGSEA. The CDR3 totals 13 residues. This chain's CDR3 is CSSRDRTYNEQFF. For the CDR3, the DNA is TGCAGCTCCCGGGACAGGACTTACAATGAGCAGTTCTTC.

The CDR3 loop reads CASSPLGVADSYEQYF. The CDR3 DNA is TGCGCCAGCAGCCCCCTCGGGGTAGCGGACTCCTACGAGCAGTACTTC. J is TRBJ2-7 and V is TRBV4-1, with D possibly being TRBD2 (6 bases). The CDR3 is 16 residues long. The V end was cut by 4 bases, the J end by 0 bases, with 16 bases between. Germline CDR1 MGHRA, CDR2 YSYEKL.

In its sample, this clone was seen a few times. The chain carries TRBV6-1 and TRBJ1-2; D ambiguous. Germline V gives CDR1 MNHNS, CDR2 SASEGT. With 3 bases removed from V and 4 bases from J, the gap between germline ends came to 15 bases. This CDR3 has 15 amino acids. This chain's CDR3 is CASSDRTPSGYGYTF. CDR3 sequence (DNA): TGTGCCAGCAGTGACAGAACACCTTCGGGCTATGGCTACACCTTC.

The CDR3 here is CATSRDPTGTNEKLFF. CDR3 nucleotide sequence: TGTGCCACCAGCAGAGATCCCACAGGGACTAATGAAAAACTGTTTTTT. J is TRBJ1-4 and V is TRBV15, with a tentative D call TRBD1 (6 bases). Looked up from germline, CDR1 is LNHNV and CDR2 is YYDKDF (reference sequence). The V end lost 0 bases, the J end lost 2 bases, and 10 bases lay between the germline ends. This CDR3 is 16 amino acids long. Full variable domain (outside the CDR3, taken from reference TRBV15 and TRBJ1-4): DAMVIQNPRYQVTQFGKPVTLSCSQTLNHNVMYWYQQKSSQAPKLLFHYYDKDFNNEADTPDNFQSRRPNTSFCFLDIRSPGLGDTAMYLCATSRDPTGTNEKLFFGSGTQLSVL.